The clone carrying this TCR beta chain was recorded at least ten times. Antigen unknown. This record comes from a study of Graves' ophthalmopathy and Graves' hyperthyroidism. Study in general: Peripheral blood collection took place at initial diagnosis, before any treatment. Study-wide points: The majority of expanded thyroid clonotypes above 0.001 frequency also occurred in blood.

Additional autoimmune diseases, uncontrolled infections, pregnancy or lactation disqualified patients. With V trimmed by 6 bases and J by 3 bases, 11 bases remained unmatched. The CDR3 loop spans 16 amino acids. The germline V gene has CDR1 MDHEN and CDR2 SYDVKM. The authors amplified TCR beta CDR3 regions, and they did so from RNA transcripts for repertoire sequencing. HTBI primers were used in a first-round RT-PCR, which preceded a second-round multiplex PCR. Using its own MiXCR run on the multiplex PCR reads, TCRdb lists one record per CDR3 protein. The sample has 170,000 or so distinct CDR3 sequences, 30% to 45% seen once.

Sequenced sample: peripheral blood. This receptor was identified in a woman aged 40 to 55 with Graves' ophthalmopathy. The chain links TRBV28 to TRBJ2-5, with TRBD1 identical over 9 bases. The CDR3 coding sequence is TGTGCCAGCAGCCCCCACCAGGGACAGGGAGAAGAGACCCAGTACTTC. This sequence encodes CASSPHQGQGEETQYF. Using reference TRBV28 and TRBJ2-5 for the parts outside the CDR3, the full variable domain is DVKVTQSSRYLVKRTGEKVFLECVQDMDHENMFWYRQDPGLGLRLIYFSYDVKMKEKGDIPEGYSVSREKKERFSLILESASTNQTSMYLCASSPHQGQGEETQYFGPGTRLLVL.